This T cell receptor beta chain was recovered during a study of T-cell memory formation after mild COVID-19. One entry per CDR3 protein, called by TCRdb with MiXCR from the 5' RACE reads. The sample has approximately 150,000 distinct CDR3 sequences; around 13% are singletons. The CDR3 is 13 residues long. The V end lost 1 base, the J end lost 0 bases, and 3 bases lay between the germline ends. Germline values: CDR1 SEHNR, CDR2 FQNEAQ (reference sequence). There are many counts of this clonotype. This sequence originates from an adult woman who had mild COVID-19 (a few samples of this study predate the infection). Cell type and time point are not known. This chain links TRBV7-9 with TRBJ1-2; no reliable D call. The sequenced sample was PBMCs or a T cell subset sorted from them (not recorded which). The chain's CDR3 is CASSLGPNYGYTF. The CDR3 bases are TGTGCCAGCAGCTTAGGTCCTAACTATGGCTACACCTTC.